Presented here are 7 T cell receptor beta chains from one specimen sequenced in a study of T cell changes during pregnancy in multiple sclerosis. TCRdb's copy holds only in-frame clones and misses some; the assay was immunoSEQ multiplex PCR. The sample lists 90,000 to 120,000 clones; roughly nine tenths were seen once. The source was peripheral blood, collected after pregnancy. These receptors originate from a female donor with multiple sclerosis, enrolled in a pregnancy study.

The chain combines TRBV4-1 with TRBJ2-1; possibly TRBD2 for D (6 bases). Germline lookup yields CDR1 MGHRA and CDR2 YSYEKL. V shed 4 bases and J shed 3 bases, with 10 bases lying between them. This CDR3 is built from 14 residues. The CDR3 region has the DNA TGCGCCAGCAGCCCGCCGGGGGACTACAATGAGCAGTTCTTC. This sequence encodes CASSPPGDYNEQFF.

The rearrangement joins TRBV9 to TRBJ2-3, with D perhaps matching TRBD2 (5 bases). Germline V gives CDR1 SGDLS, CDR2 YYNGEE. Between the trimmed V and J ends, which lost 7 bases and 2 bases, there was a span of 8 bases. The CDR3 loop spans 12 amino acids. The CDR3 here is CASHGDTDTQYF. The CDR3 DNA is TGTGCCAGCCACGGGGACACAGATACGCAGTATTTT.

The chain employs TRBV20-1 and TRBJ1-2; D gene ambiguous. The germline V gene has CDR1 DFQATT and CDR2 SNEGSKA (reference sequence). CDR3 length equals 9 residues. The ends were cut back, 7 bases at V and 3 bases at J, with 3 bases in the middle. This chain's CDR3 is CSGDYGYTF. CDR3 DNA: TGCAGTGGAGACTATGGCTACACCTTC.

This clone showed up just once. Here the CDR3 reads CASSNPTGGSYNEQFF. The CDR3 nucleotides read TGCGCCAGCAGCAACCCGACAGGGGGCTCCTACAATGAGCAGTTCTTC. The chain links TRBV5-1 to TRBJ2-1; 9 nucleotides agree with TRBD1. Germline CDR1 reads SGHRS; CDR2 reads YFSETQ. CDR3 length equals 16 residues. With 4 bases clipped from V and 0 bases from J, the junction kept 5 bases outside the gene matches.

The V call is TRBV6-5, the J call TRBJ2-7; D might be TRBD2 (5 bases). Germline assignment: CDR1 MNHEY and CDR2 SVGAGI. The CDR3 extends over 15 amino acids. V was trimmed by 4 bases and J by 3 bases, leaving 16 bases between them. In DNA, the CDR3 is TGTGCCAGCAGTTCCCTTGAGGGAAGGAGCTACGAGCAGTACTTC. Its translation is CASSSLEGRSYEQYF.

This sequence joins TRBV5-6 and TRBJ2-3, with 7 bases lining up with TRBD2. V was pared by 4 bases and J by 4 bases, with 6 bases of the junction left unmatched. Germline CDR1 SGHDT, CDR2 YYEEEE. The CDR3 totals 14 residues. CDR3 loop: CASSRSGTPDTQYF. The DNA of the CDR3 is TGTGCCAGCAGCCGCAGCGGGACTCCAGATACGCAGTATTTT.

The rearrangement uses TRBV15 and TRBJ1-2; possible D gene TRBD1, 5 bases. The CDR3 extends over 12 amino acids. In germline, CDR1 is LNHNV, CDR2 YYDKDF (reference sequence). V was clipped by 3 bases and J by 7 bases, with 9 bases between them. CDR3 nucleotides: TGTGCCACCAGCAGGTCAGACAGTGGCTACACCTTC. Amino acid sequence: CATSRSDSGYTF.